This TCR beta chain was found in a study of Ad26.COV2.S vaccination and SARS-CoV-2 variants. Broader study findings: Post-vaccination breadth of spike-specific CD8+ and CD4+ T cell responses was reportedly substantial.

The length of the CDR3 is 15 residues. J was trimmed by 2 bases and V by 0 bases; bases with no gene match: 4. Germline V gives CDR1 MNHEY, CDR2 SMNVEV (reference sequence). TCRdb's copy holds only in-frame clones and misses some; the assay was immunoSEQ multiplex PCR. The repertoire includes 300,000 to 450,000 clones, around 83% of them detected once, and around 3.3% sits in the top ten. The treatment: around 19 received Ad26.COV2.S at low or high dose, single or two shots; 5 received placebo; per-sample allocation not given. Samples were taken on day 63 after the first vaccine or placebo injection. An 18-55-year-old adult in Boston served as donor. Turning to this clone: Its antigen is currently unknown.

This material consisted of peripheral blood, taken in a trial of Ad26.COV2.S vaccine versus placebo. The chain combines TRBV27 with TRBJ2-7; 7 nucleotides line up with TRBD2. This receptor was obtained from a person between 18 and 65 years old who received the Ad26.COV2.S COVID-19 vaccine or a placebo. CDR3 DNA sequence: TGTGCCAGCAGTTTATCTCGGGACTACCCCTACGAGCAGTACTTC. This gives the protein CASSLSRDYPYEQYF.